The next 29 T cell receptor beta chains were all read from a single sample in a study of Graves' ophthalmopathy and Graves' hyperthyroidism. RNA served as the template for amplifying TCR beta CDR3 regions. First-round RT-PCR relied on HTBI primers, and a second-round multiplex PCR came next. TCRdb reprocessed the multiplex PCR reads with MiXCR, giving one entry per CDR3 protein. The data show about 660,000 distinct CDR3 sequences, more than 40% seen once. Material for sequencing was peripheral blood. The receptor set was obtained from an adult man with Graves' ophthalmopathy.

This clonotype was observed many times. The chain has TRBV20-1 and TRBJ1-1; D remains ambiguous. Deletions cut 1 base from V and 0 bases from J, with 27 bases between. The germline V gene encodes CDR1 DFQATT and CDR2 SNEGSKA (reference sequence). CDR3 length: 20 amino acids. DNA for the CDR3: TGCAGTGCTAGAGTTCGGCCAAAATGGAAATCTATGCTCATGAACACTGAAGCTTTCTTT. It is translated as CSARVRPKWKSMLMNTEAFF.

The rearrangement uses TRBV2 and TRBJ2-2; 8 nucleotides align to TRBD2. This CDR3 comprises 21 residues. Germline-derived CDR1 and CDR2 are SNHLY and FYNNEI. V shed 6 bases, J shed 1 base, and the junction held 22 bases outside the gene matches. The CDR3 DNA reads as TGTGCCAGCAGCCGACTTATTCCGGGACTAGAACCTCCCGTGAACACCGGGGAGCTGTTTTTT. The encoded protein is CASSRLIPGLEPPVNTGELFF.

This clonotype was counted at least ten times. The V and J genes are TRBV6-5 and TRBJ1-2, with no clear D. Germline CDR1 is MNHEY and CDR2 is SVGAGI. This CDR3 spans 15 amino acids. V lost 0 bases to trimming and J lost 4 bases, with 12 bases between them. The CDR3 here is CASSYSITTPYGYTF. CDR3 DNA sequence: TGTGCCAGCAGTTACTCGATCACAACCCCCTATGGCTACACCTTC.

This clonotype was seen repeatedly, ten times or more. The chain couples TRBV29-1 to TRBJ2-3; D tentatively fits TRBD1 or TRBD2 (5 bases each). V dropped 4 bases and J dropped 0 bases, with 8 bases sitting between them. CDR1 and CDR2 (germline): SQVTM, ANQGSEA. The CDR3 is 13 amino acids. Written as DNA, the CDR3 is TGCAGCGTTGGAGGGGCTAGCACAGATACGCAGTATTTT. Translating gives CSVGGASTDTQYF.

The CDR3 DNA sequence: TGTGCCAGCAGCTTAGGTCCTAGCGGGAGGGGAGATACGCAGTATTTT. Translating gives CASSLGPSGRGDTQYF. V and J are TRBV7-6 and TRBJ2-3; 12 bases map to TRBD2. The germline CDR1 and CDR2 sequences are SGHVS and FNYEAQ. The CDR3 length is 16 residues. V shed 1 base, J shed 5 bases, and the junction held 4 bases outside the gene matches.

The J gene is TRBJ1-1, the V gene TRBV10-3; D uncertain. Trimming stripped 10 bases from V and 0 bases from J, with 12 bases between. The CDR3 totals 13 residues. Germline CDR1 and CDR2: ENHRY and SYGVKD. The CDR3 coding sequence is TGTGCCAGCTCGGTACAATTGAACACTGAAGCTTTCTTT. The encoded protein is CASSVQLNTEAFF.

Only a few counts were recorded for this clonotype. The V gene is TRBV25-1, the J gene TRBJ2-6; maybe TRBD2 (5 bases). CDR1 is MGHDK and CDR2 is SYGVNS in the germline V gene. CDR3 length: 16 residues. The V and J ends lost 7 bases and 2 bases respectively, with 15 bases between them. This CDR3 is CASTLSFGTGANVLTF. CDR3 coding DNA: TGTGCCAGCACCCTTTCGTTCGGGACTGGGGCCAACGTCCTGACTTTC.

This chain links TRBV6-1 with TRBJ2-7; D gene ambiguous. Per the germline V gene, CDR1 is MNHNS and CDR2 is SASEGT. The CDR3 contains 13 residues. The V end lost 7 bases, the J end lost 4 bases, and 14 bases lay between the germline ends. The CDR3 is CASTSEPRYEQYF. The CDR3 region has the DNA TGTGCCAGCACCTCGGAGCCCCGGTACGAGCAGTACTTC.

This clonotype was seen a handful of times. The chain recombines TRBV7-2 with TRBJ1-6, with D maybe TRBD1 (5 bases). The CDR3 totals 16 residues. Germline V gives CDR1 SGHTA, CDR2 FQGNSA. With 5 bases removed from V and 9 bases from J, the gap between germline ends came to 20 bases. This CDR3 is CASSQELRGNGSPLHF. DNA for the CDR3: TGTGCCAGCAGCCAAGAATTGAGGGGAAATGGTTCACCCCTCCACTTT.

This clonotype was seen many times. This CDR3 is CASSRGLANEKLFF. For the CDR3, the DNA is TGTGCCAGTTCAAGGGGGCTAGCTAATGAAAAACTGTTTTTT. V gene TRBV19 combines with J gene TRBJ1-4, with 7 positions matching TRBD1. CDR3 size: 14 residues. Germline values: CDR1 LNHDA, CDR2 SQIVND (reference sequence). Trimming removed 8 bases from V and 3 bases from J; junction bases left unmatched: 6.

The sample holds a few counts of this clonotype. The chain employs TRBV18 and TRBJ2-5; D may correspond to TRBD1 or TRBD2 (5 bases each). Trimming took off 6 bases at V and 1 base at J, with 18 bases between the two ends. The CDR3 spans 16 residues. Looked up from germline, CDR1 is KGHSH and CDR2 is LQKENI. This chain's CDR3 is CASSLGTAGGQETQYF. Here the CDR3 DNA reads TGTGCCAGCTCTCTCGGAACGGCTGGGGGCCAAGAGACCCAGTACTTC.

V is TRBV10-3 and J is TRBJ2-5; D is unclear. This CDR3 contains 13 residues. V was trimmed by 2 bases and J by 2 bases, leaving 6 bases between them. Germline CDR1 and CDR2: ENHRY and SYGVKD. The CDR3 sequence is CAISEQAQETQYF. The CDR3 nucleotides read TGTGCCATCAGTGAGCAGGCTCAAGAGACCCAGTACTTC.

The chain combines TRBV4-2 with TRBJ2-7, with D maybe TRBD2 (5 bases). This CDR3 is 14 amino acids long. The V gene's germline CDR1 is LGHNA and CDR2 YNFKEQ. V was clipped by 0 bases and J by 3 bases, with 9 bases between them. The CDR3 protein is CASSQDHSDYEQYF. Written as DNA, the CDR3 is TGTGCCAGCAGCCAAGATCATAGCGACTACGAGCAGTACTTC.

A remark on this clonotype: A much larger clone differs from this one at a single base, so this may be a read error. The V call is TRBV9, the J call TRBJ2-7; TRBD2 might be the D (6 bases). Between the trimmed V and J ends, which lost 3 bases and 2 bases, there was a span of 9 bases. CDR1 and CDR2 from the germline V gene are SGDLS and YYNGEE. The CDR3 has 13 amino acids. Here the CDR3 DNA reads TGTGCCAGCAGCGGGGACTTCCCCTACGAGCAGTACTTC. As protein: CASSGDFPYEQYF.

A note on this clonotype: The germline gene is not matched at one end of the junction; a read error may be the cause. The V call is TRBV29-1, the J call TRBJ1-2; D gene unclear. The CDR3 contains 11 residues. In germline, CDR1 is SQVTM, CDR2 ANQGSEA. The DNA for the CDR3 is TGCAGCGTCGAAGGAAGGGCTGGAAACACCTTC. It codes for CSVEGRAGNTF.

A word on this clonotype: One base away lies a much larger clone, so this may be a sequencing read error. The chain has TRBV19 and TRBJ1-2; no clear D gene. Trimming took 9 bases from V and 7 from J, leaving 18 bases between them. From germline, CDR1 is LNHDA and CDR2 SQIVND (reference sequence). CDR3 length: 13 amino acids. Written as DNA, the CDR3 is TGTGCCAGCGGCCCCGACACCCTTCGTGGCTACACCTTC. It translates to CASGPDTLRGYTF.

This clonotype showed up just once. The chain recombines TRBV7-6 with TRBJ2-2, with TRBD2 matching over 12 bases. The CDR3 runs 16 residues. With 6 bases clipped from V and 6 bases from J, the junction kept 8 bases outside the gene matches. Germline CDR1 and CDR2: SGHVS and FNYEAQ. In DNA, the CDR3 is TGTGCCAGCAGGCGGACTAGCGGGATGGACTCCGGGGAGCTGTTTTTT. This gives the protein CASRRTSGMDSGELFF.

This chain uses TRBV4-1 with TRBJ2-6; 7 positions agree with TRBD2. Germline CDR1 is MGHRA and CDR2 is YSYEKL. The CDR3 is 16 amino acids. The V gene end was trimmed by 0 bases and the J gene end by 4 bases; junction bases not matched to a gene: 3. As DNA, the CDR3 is TGCGCCAGCAGCCAAGATGGGAGGGCCGGGGCCAACGTCCTGACTTTC. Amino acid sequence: CASSQDGRAGANVLTF.

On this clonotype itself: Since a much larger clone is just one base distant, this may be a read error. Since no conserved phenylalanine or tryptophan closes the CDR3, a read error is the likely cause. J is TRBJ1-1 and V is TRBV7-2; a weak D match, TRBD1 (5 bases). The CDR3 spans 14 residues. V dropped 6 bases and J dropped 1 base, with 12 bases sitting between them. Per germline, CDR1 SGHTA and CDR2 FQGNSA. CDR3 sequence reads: CASSGVGGNTEAFL. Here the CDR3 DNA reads TGTGCCAGCAGTGGGGTGGGGGGGAACACTGAAGCTTTCCTT.

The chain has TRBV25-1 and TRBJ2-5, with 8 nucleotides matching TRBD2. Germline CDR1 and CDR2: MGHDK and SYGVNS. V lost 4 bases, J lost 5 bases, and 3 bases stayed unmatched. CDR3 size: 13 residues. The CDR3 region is CASSGIAGETQYF. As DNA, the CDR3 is TGTGCCAGCAGTGGTATAGCGGGGGAGACCCAGTACTTC.

The CDR3 loop is CASTLGPPSDQPQHF. DNA of the CDR3: TGTGCCAGCACCCTCGGGCCCCCTTCGGATCAGCCCCAGCATTTT. This sequence joins TRBV24-1 and TRBJ1-5; the D is unclear. V lost 11 bases and J 5 bases, leaving 21 bases between the germline ends. The CDR3 has 15 amino acids. Germline CDR1 and CDR2: KGHDR and SFDVKD.

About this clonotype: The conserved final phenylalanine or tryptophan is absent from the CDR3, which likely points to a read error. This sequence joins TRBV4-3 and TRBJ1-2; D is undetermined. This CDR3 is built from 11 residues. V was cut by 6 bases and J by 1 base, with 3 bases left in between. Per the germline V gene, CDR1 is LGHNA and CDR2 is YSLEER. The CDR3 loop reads CASRDNYGYTI. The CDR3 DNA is TGCGCCAGCAGGGATAACTATGGCTACACCATC.

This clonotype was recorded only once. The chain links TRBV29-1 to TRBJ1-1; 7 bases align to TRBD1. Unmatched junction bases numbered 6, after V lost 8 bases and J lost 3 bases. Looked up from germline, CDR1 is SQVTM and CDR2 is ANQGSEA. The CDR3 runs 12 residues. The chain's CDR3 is CSQDRVDTEAFF. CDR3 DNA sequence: TGCAGCCAAGACAGGGTGGACACTGAAGCTTTCTTT.

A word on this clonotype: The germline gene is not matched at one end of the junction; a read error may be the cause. CDR3 sequence: CASSLAYAWPLNTEAFF. The DNA for the CDR3 is TGTGCCAGCAGCTTGGCCTATGCGTGGCCCCTGAACACTGAAGCTTTCTTT. V gene TRBV5-1 combines with J gene TRBJ1-1; D is unclear. The CDR3 sequence is 17 residues long. Germline V lookup: CDR1 SGHRS, CDR2 YFSETQ.

The CDR3 bases are TGTGCCAGCAGCCGTCTGGCGAACACTGAAGCTTTCTTT. Its protein product is CASSRLANTEAFF. V gene TRBV7-3 combines with J gene TRBJ1-1; D remains ambiguous. The V and J ends lost 5 bases and 1 base respectively, with 8 bases between them. The germline CDR1 and CDR2 sequences are SGHTA and FQGTGA. The CDR3 loop spans 13 amino acids.

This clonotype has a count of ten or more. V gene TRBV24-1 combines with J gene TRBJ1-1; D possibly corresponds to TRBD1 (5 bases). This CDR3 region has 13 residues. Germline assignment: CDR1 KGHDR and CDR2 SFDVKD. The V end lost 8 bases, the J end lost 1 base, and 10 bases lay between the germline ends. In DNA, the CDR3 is TGTGCCACCAAGGGGAACCAGAACACTGAAGCTTTCTTT. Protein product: CATKGNQNTEAFF.

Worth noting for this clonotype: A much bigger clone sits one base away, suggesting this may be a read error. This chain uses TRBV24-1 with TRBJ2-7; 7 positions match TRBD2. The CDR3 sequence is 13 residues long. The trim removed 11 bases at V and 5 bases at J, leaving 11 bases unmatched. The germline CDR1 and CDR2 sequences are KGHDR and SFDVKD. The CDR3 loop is CASRRGRSHEQYF. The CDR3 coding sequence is TGTGCCAGCAGGCGGGGGAGATCCCACGAGCAGTACTTC.

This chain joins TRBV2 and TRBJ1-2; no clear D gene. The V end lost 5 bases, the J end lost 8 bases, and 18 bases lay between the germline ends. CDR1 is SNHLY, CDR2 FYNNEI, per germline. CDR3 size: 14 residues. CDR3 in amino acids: CASSLRRPTGGYTF. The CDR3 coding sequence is TGTGCCAGCAGTTTGCGAAGGCCGACTGGGGGCTACACCTTC.

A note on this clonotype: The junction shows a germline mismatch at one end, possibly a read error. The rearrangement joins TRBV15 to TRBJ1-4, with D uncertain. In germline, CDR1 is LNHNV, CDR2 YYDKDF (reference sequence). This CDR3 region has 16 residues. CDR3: CAASSPQQPKAEKLFF. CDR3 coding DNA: TGTGCCGCCAGCAGCCCGCAACAACCTAAAGCGGAAAAACTGTTTTTT.